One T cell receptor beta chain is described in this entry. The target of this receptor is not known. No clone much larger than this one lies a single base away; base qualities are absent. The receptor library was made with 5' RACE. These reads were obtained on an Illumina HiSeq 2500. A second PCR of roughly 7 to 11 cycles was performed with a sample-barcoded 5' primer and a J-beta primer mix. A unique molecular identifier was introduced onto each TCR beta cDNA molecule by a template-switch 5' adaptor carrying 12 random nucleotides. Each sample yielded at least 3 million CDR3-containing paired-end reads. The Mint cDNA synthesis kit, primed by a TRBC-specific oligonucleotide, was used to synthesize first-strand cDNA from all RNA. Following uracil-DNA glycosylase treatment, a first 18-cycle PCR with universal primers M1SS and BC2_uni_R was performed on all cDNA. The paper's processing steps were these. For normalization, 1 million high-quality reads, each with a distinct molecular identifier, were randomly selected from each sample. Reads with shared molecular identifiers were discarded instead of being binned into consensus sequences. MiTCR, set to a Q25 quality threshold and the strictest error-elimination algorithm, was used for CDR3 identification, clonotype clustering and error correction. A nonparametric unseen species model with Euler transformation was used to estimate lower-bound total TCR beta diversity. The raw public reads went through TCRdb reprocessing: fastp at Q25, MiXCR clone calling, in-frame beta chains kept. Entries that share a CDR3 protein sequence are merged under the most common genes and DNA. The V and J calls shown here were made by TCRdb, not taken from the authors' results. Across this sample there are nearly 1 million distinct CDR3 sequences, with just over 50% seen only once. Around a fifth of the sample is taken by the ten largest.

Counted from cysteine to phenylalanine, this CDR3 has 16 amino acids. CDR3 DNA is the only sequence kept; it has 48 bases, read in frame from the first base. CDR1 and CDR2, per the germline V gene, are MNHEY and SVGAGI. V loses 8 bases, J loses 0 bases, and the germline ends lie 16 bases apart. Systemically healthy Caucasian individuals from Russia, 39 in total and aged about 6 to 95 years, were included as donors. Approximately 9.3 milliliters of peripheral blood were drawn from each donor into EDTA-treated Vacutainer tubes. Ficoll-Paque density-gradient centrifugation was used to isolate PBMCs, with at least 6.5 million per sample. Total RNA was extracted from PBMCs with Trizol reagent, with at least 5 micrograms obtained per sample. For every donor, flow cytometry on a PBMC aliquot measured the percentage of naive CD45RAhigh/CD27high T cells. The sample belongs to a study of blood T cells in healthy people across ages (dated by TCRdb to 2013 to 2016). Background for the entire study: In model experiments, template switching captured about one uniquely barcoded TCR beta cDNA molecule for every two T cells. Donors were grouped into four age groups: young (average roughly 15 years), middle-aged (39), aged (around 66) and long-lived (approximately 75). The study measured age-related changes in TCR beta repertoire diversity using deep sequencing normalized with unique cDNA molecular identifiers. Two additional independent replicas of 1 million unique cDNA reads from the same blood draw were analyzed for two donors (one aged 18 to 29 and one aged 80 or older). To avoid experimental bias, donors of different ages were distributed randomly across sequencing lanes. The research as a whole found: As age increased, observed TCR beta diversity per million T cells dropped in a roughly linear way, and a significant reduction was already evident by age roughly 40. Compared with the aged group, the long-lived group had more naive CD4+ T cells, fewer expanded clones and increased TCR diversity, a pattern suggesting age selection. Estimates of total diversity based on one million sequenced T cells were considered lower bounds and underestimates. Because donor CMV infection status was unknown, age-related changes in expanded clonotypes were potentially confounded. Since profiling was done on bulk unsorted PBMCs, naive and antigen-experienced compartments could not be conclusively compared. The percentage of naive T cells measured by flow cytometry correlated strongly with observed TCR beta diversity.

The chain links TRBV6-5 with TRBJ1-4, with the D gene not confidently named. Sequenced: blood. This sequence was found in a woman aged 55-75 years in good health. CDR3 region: CASLPYTGATNEKLFF. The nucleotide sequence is TGTGCCAGCCTCCCATACACCGGCGCAACTAATGAAAAACTGTTTTTT.